This T cell receptor beta chain was documented in a study of cytomegalovirus exposure and HLA in healthy donors. Clones were sequenced by immunoSEQ multiplex PCR, and TCRdb holds only the in-frame ones, with some missing. The sample records tens of thousands of clones, nearly 96% being singletons. From germline, CDR1 is SGHTS and CDR2 YDEGEE. V lost 0 bases to trimming and J lost 6 bases, with 13 bases between them. This CDR3 has 16 amino acids. For this clone: Its antigen is undetermined.

The validation cohort, a group of more than 100 subjects, included the donors and was separate from the roughly 600-subject first cohort. Whole-study results and caveats: According to a later analysis, TCR clusters from the first cohort tended to co-occur in the roughly 110 validation repertoires.

This clonotype originated in a young woman in good health and CMV-seropositive. This sequence joins TRBV5-8 and TRBJ2-6, with TRBD1 as a possible D gene (6 bases). The sequenced material came from PBMCs. The CDR3 loop reads CASSLAWGLEANVLTF. The CDR3 nucleotides are TGTGCCAGCAGCTTGGCTTGGGGGCTAGAGGCCAACGTCCTGACTTTC.